The 11 T cell receptor beta chains reported below all come from one sample, sequenced in a study of follicular helper T cells after annual influenza vaccination. Here immunoSEQ multiplex PCR was the method, and the copy in TCRdb shows in-frame clones only, minus some. The data contain 6,500 to 8,500 clones, around four fifths of them singletons. The sample's time point: 2014-2015 season, 7 days after vaccination. This specimen consisted of CXCR5+ CD38- circulating T follicular helper cells from blood, obtained 7 days after influenza vaccination. Noted subset: circulating Tfh, non-naive CD4+CXCR5+PD-1+ (ICOS+CD38+ or ICOS-CD38-). Receptor source: an adult who received the influenza vaccine.

The rearrangement uses TRBV4-1 and TRBJ1-1; D is unresolved. The CDR3 sequence is 14 residues long. Germline-derived CDR1 and CDR2 are MGHRA and YSYEKL. With 2 bases removed from V and 7 bases from J, the gap between germline ends came to 14 bases. CDR3 protein: CASSQLTDRYEAFF. As DNA, the CDR3 is TGCGCCAGCAGCCAATTAACAGACCGGTATGAAGCTTTCTTT.

The chain combines TRBV11-2 with TRBJ1-2; TRBD1 might be the D (5 bases). The V end was cut by 4 bases, the J end by 3 bases, with 15 bases between. CDR1 is SGHAT and CDR2 is FQNNGV in the germline V gene. The CDR3 loop spans 15 amino acids. CDR3 loop: CASSWTWDGDYGYTF. In DNA, the CDR3 is TGTGCCAGCAGCTGGACCTGGGACGGAGACTATGGCTACACCTTC.

The V call is TRBV28, the J call TRBJ2-7; D not resolved. With 2 bases removed from V and 1 base from J, the gap between germline ends came to 9 bases. Per the germline V gene, CDR1 is MDHEN and CDR2 is SYDVKM. This CDR3 is 14 amino acids long. The CDR3 region is CASSLISGSYEQYF. CDR3 coding DNA: TGTGCCAGCAGTTTAATTTCCGGTTCCTACGAGCAGTACTTC.

The count of this clone is one. V usage is TRBV5-6 and J usage is TRBJ2-2; 7 bases line up with TRBD1. J lost 4 bases, V lost 0 bases, and 15 bases had no gene match. The CDR3 runs 19 residues. Germline values: CDR1 SGHDT, CDR2 YYEEEE. The CDR3: CASSLARLKGARGTGELFF. CDR3 DNA: TGTGCCAGCAGCTTGGCCCGATTGAAGGGGGCTCGTGGCACCGGGGAGCTGTTTTTT.

This chain uses TRBV4-3 with TRBJ2-7, with 10 positions matching TRBD2. The germline V gene encodes CDR1 LGHNA and CDR2 YSLEER. The CDR3 covers 16 residues. V shed 2 bases, J shed 4 bases, and the junction held 8 bases outside the gene matches. The CDR3 nucleotides are TGCGCCAGCAGCCAATTCAGTAGCGGGGGGAGTTACGAGCAGTACTTC. Translation: CASSQFSSGGSYEQYF.

The V and J genes are TRBV25-1 and TRBJ1-6, with 11 bases fitting TRBD1. Germline assignment: CDR1 MGHDK and CDR2 SYGVNS. J lost 6 bases, V lost 5 bases, and 6 bases had no gene match. This CDR3 contains 16 residues. CDR3 sequence reads: CASSTPGTGGNSPLHF. The CDR3 DNA sequence: TGTGCCAGCAGTACCCCCGGGACAGGGGGTAATTCACCCCTCCACTTT.

The chain has TRBV11-2 and TRBJ1-1; D is perhaps TRBD1 (5 bases). Trimming left V 5 bases short and J 6 bases short, with 16 bases between. Looked up from germline, CDR1 is SGHAT and CDR2 is FQNNGV. CDR3 length: 14 amino acids. CDR3 sequence reads: CASSHFGGGAEAFF. The DNA for the CDR3 is TGTGCCAGCAGCCATTTCGGGGGAGGGGCTGAAGCTTTCTTT.

CDR3 in amino acids: CASSLYRSGANQPQHF. DNA for the CDR3: TGCGCCAGCAGCCTTTACCGATCCGGAGCCAATCAGCCCCAGCATTTT. The gene calls are TRBV4-1 and TRBJ1-5, with unresolved D. CDR3 length: 16 amino acids. Germline-derived CDR1 and CDR2 are MGHRA and YSYEKL. V was clipped by 4 bases and J by 3 bases, with 16 bases between them.

The rearrangement joins TRBV6-1 to TRBJ2-7; D may be TRBD1 or TRBD2 (5 bases each). Looked up from germline, CDR1 is MNHNS and CDR2 is SASEGT. The CDR3 is made up of 14 amino acids. The V and J ends lost 6 bases and 6 bases respectively, with 18 bases between them. CDR3 coding DNA: TGTGCCAGCAGAGCAGGGTATGTCGCGGGCGAGCAGTACTTC. Translating gives CASRAGYVAGEQYF.

This clone has only a few counts. The V gene is TRBV2, the J gene TRBJ1-5; unclear D gene. The CDR3 is made up of 14 amino acids. V was pared by 8 bases and J by 2 bases, with 13 bases between. Germline lookup yields CDR1 SNHLY and CDR2 FYNNEI. In DNA form, the CDR3 reads TGTGCCAGCGGGAGACGGTGGGGCAATCAGCCCCAGCATTTT. Amino acids: CASGRRWGNQPQHF.

CDR3 DNA: TGTGCCTGGAGTGTACCCCCCAGAGCGGAGCAGTACTTC. This sequence encodes CAWSVPPRAEQYF. The chain is built from TRBV30 and TRBJ2-7; no clear D. Between the trimmed V and J ends, which lost 0 bases and 7 bases, there was a span of 13 bases. This CDR3 is built from 13 residues. The germline V gene encodes CDR1 GTSNPN and CDR2 SVGIG (reference sequence).